The TCR beta chain described here comes from a study of CD8 T cells in Susac syndrome. TEMRA cells were FACS-enriched, and CD8+ and CD4+ T cells were isolated negatively. In regard to this clonotype: Its specificity is unknown.

Trimming left V 7 bases short and J 0 bases short, with 15 bases between. The CDR3 runs to 15 residues. Germline loops: CDR1 SNHLY, CDR2 FYNNEI. Broader study findings: In its TCR sequencing and HLA analysis, the study acknowledged that the number of individuals was relatively small.

It was with random hexamers that about 0.45 to 1 ug RNA was reverse transcribed. The TCR beta CDR3 was amplified by immunoSEQ multiplex PCR across 54 Vbeta, 13 Jbeta. TCRdb recomputed calls from the immunoSEQ multiplex PCR reads with MiXCR, one row per CDR3 protein. The repertoire holds just over 300,000 distinct CDR3 sequences, with 92% as singletons. The source of this sequence is a human donor with multiple sclerosis. The J gene is TRBJ1-1, the V gene TRBV2; no clear D. The source material was CD4+ T cells from PBMCs. CDR3 sequence (DNA): TGTGCCAGCACCCGGCGGGGTACCATGAACACTGAAGCTTTCTTT. Its protein product is CASTRRGTMNTEAFF. The complete variable domain, with remaining parts taken from reference TRBV2 and TRBJ1-1, reads EPEVTQTPSHQVTQMGQEVILRCVPISNHLYFYWYRQILGQKVEFLVSFYNNEISEKSEIFDDQFSVERPDGSNFTLKIRSTKLEDSAMYFCASTRRGTMNTEAFFGQGTRLTVV.